This passage covers 21 T cell receptor beta chains from one sample sequenced in a study of cytomegalovirus exposure and HLA in healthy donors. The study ran its PCR with 60 Vbeta and 13 Jbeta primers. The assay was immunoSEQ multiplex PCR, and TCRdb's table has in-frame clones only and misses some. The sample comprises about 180,000 clones, just over 70% of which are singletons, and about 2.5% rests with the top ten. Specimen: PBMCs. The origin of the receptors is a human donor in good health.

V is TRBV5-4 and J is TRBJ2-5, with D maybe TRBD1 (5 bases). Trimming stripped 0 bases from V and 5 bases from J, with 11 bases between. Germline V gives CDR1 SGHNT, CDR2 YYREEE (reference sequence). CDR3 length: 14 amino acids. The CDR3 nucleotides read TGTGCCAGCAGCTTGGGAAGGGGCTGGGAGACCCAGTACTTC. It codes for CASSLGRGWETQYF.

V is TRBV12-5 and J is TRBJ2-2, with 9 bases that match TRBD1. Germline V CDR1 and CDR2: LGHNT, FRNRAP. The CDR3 length is 15 residues. With 4 bases clipped from V and 6 bases from J, the junction kept 6 bases outside the gene matches. CDR3 loop: CASGSGTGRAGELFF. Written as DNA, the CDR3 is TGTGCTAGTGGTTCAGGGACAGGGAGGGCCGGGGAGCTGTTTTTT.

The chain links TRBV7-2 to TRBJ2-1, with D unresolved. Germline-derived CDR1 and CDR2 are SGHTA and FQGNSA. The CDR3 has 14 residues. Trimming cost V 3 bases and J 8 bases, with 14 bases left between them. The CDR3 sequence: CASSLYAVYDEQFF. The DNA of the CDR3 is TGTGCCAGCAGCTTGTATGCGGTTTACGATGAGCAGTTCTTC. Combining the CDR3 with reference TRBV7-2 and TRBJ2-1 gives the whole variable domain GAGVSQSPSNKVTEKGKDVELRCDPISGHTALYWYRQSLGQGLEFLIYFQGNSAPDKSGLPSDRFSAERTGGSVSTLTIQRTQQEDSAVYLCASSLYAVYDEQFFGPGTRLTVL.

V is TRBV5-1 and J is TRBJ1-1; 9 positions match TRBD1. There are 17 residues in the CDR3. V dropped 2 bases and J dropped 4; count of bases not matched to a gene: 12. Germline assignment: CDR1 SGHRS and CDR2 YFSETQ. The CDR3 region has the DNA TGCGCCAGCAGCTTCCGACCCCCGGGACAGGGTGTCACTGAAGCTTTCTTT. This sequence encodes CASSFRPPGQGVTEAFF.

This rearrangement joins TRBV4-3 to TRBJ1-2, with D possibly being TRBD1 (6 bases). This CDR3 has 17 residues. Germline V gene lookup returns CDR1 LGHNA and CDR2 YSLEER. The ends were cut back, 5 bases at V and 5 bases at J, with 24 bases in the middle. The CDR3 loop reads CASSSSPSQGRGYGYTF. The CDR3 nucleotides are TGCGCCAGCAGCTCCTCTCCCTCACAGGGCCGCGGGTATGGCTACACCTTC.

This clone is medium-sized within its sample. The rearrangement uses TRBV6-4 and TRBJ1-5; no clear D gene. V was pared by 4 bases and J by 3 bases, with 7 bases between. The CDR3 has 13 amino acids. Looked up from germline, CDR1 is MRHNA and CDR2 is SNTAGT. CDR3 amino acids: CASSVGDNQPQHF. The CDR3 region has the DNA TGTGCCAGCAGTGTCGGGGACAATCAGCCCCAGCATTTT.

This chain links TRBV19 with TRBJ1-3; the D is unclear. V lost 6 bases and J lost 2, with 11 bases in between. Germline V lookup: CDR1 LNHDA, CDR2 SQIVND (reference sequence). The CDR3 has 14 amino acids. CDR3 in amino acids: CASSPGGAGNTIYF. In DNA, the CDR3 is TGTGCCAGTAGCCCCGGCGGAGCTGGAAACACCATATATTTT.

The chain carries TRBV5-4 and TRBJ1-1; TRBD1 agrees at 8 bases. In germline, CDR1 is SGHNT, CDR2 YYREEE (reference sequence). CDR3 size: 13 residues. With V trimmed by 4 bases and J by 7 bases, 6 bases remained unmatched. CDR3 coding DNA: TGTGCCAGCAGCAGGACAGGGCGCGATGAAGCTTTCTTT. Translated: CASSRTGRDEAFF.

The chain couples TRBV29-1 to TRBJ1-1; TRBD1 aligns across 9 bases. The germline V gene encodes CDR1 SQVTM and CDR2 ANQGSEA. The CDR3 consists of 14 residues. Losses at the gene ends were 6 bases for V and 2 bases for J; bases not matched to a gene: 7. CDR3 residues: CSVTQDRGNTEAFF. The DNA for the CDR3 is TGCAGCGTGACCCAGGACAGGGGAAACACTGAAGCTTTCTTT. Complete variable domain (other parts from reference TRBV29-1 and TRBJ1-1): SAVISQKPSRDICQRGTSLTIQCQVDSQVTMMFWYRQQPGQSLTLIATANQGSEATYESGFVIDKFPISRPNLTFSTLTVSNMSPEDSSIYLCSVTQDRGNTEAFFGQGTRLTVV.

This chain connects TRBV9 to TRBJ2-3, with TRBD2 identical over 8 bases. The V and J ends lost 3 bases and 3 bases, in that order; junction bases with no gene match: 9. CDR1 and CDR2 from the germline V gene are SGDLS and YYNGEE. The CDR3 covers 16 residues. The CDR3 spells CASSAPTGGVTDTQYF. The CDR3 bases are TGTGCCAGCAGCGCACCAACGGGGGGGGTAACAGATACGCAGTATTTT.

The CDR3: CASTPRGSAATVLQETQYF. Here the CDR3 DNA reads TGCGCCAGCACCCCGAGAGGTAGCGCCGCGACCGTTCTCCAAGAGACCCAGTACTTC. This rearrangement joins TRBV10-2 to TRBJ2-5, with D possibly being TRBD2 (5 bases). The germline V gene has CDR1 WSHSY and CDR2 SAAADI. V was shortened by 7 bases and J by 1 base, with 28 bases between the two germline ends. This CDR3 has 19 residues.

This clone was detected only a few times. The chain uses TRBV15 and TRBJ1-4, with D tentatively TRBD1 (5 bases). Trimming pared 0 bases from V and 7 bases from J, leaving 9 bases between. The CDR3 covers 14 residues. Germline CDR1 LNHNV, CDR2 YYDKDF (reference sequence). CDR3 residues: CATSREGGFEKLFF. In DNA form, the CDR3 reads TGTGCCACCAGCAGAGAGGGGGGGTTTGAAAAACTGTTTTTT. Using reference TRBV15 and TRBJ1-4 for the parts outside the CDR3, the full variable domain is DAMVIQNPRYQVTQFGKPVTLSCSQTLNHNVMYWYQQKSSQAPKLLFHYYDKDFNNEADTPDNFQSRRPNTSFCFLDIRSPGLGDTAMYLCATSREGGFEKLFFGSGTQLSVL.

This clone has only a few counts. The rearrangement links TRBV18 to TRBJ2-3; 11 bases map to TRBD2. V lost 4 bases to trimming and J lost 1 base; unmatched junction nucleotides: 10. This CDR3 contains 18 residues. Germline V gene lookup returns CDR1 KGHSH and CDR2 LQKENI. In nucleotides, the CDR3 is TGTGCCAGCTCACGAAGGGTCCAGACTAGCGGGGGCACAGATACGCAGTATTTT. Translated, it gives CASSRRVQTSGGTDTQYF. Filled out from reference TRBV18 and TRBJ2-3, the complete variable domain reads NAGVMQNPRHLVRRRGQEARLRCSPMKGHSHVYWYRQLPEEGLKFMVYLQKENIIDESGMPKERFSAEFPKEGPSILRIQQVVRGDSAAYFCASSRRVQTSGGTDTQYFGPGTRLTVL.

The chain carries TRBV27 and TRBJ2-1; 10 bases agree with TRBD1. This CDR3 spans 15 amino acids. The V segment lost 5 bases and the J segment 4 bases; nucleotides outside the gene matches: 5. Looked up from germline, CDR1 is MNHEY and CDR2 is SMNVEV (reference sequence). CDR3 sequence (DNA): TGTGCCAGCAGTAACGACAGGGGGCTGTACAATGAGCAGTTCTTC. This sequence encodes CASSNDRGLYNEQFF.

This clone has just a few counts. The CDR3: CASSTGEGAWGTEAFF. CDR3 nucleotide sequence: TGTGCCAGTAGTACGGGGGAGGGCGCCTGGGGCACTGAAGCTTTCTTT. The rearrangement joins TRBV19 to TRBJ1-1, with TRBD1 as a possible D gene (5 bases). The V and J ends lost 4 bases and 4 bases respectively, with 19 bases between them. The germline CDR1 and CDR2 sequences are LNHDA and SQIVND (reference sequence). The CDR3 has 16 residues. Full variable domain (remainder filled in from reference TRBV19 and TRBJ1-1): DGGITQSPKYLFRKEGQNVTLSCEQNLNHDAMYWYRQDPGQGLRLIYYSQIVNDFQKGDIAEGYSVSREKKESFPLTVTSAQKNPTAFYLCASSTGEGAWGTEAFFGQGTRLTVV.

The chain links TRBV4-2 to TRBJ1-1; unclear D gene. V shed 1 base and J shed 5 bases, with 11 bases lying between them. CDR1 is LGHNA and CDR2 is YNFKEQ in the germline V gene. This CDR3 has 14 amino acids. CDR3 sequence: CASSQVNDQTEAFF. The CDR3 nucleotides read TGTGCCAGCAGCCAAGTAAATGATCAGACTGAAGCTTTCTTT.

CDR3: CASSGGQGGTDTQYF. As DNA, the CDR3 is TGTGCCAGCAGTGGAGGGCAGGGGGGCACAGATACGCAGTATTTT. The rearrangement joins TRBV6-5 to TRBJ2-3; TRBD1 is a possible D gene (7 bases). Germline V gives CDR1 MNHEY, CDR2 SVGAGI. This CDR3 is built from 15 residues. Trimming pared 5 bases from V and 1 base from J, leaving 13 bases between.

This chain uses TRBV5-6 with TRBJ1-1; TRBD1 matches at 10 bases. Per germline, CDR1 SGHDT and CDR2 YYEEEE. CDR3 length: 19 amino acids. Trimming cost V 0 bases and J 1 base; bases outside gene matches: 12. The CDR3 DNA sequence: TGTGCCAGCAGCTTGGCTCGTGTTAGGGGACAGGGGTGGAACACTGAAGCTTTCTTT. It is translated as CASSLARVRGQGWNTEAFF. Drawing the rest from reference TRBV5-6 and TRBJ1-1, the complete variable domain is DAGVTQSPTHLIKTRGQQVTLRCSPKSGHDTVSWYQQALGQGPQFIFQYYEEEERQRGNFPDRFSGHQFPNYSSELNVNALLLGDSALYLCASSLARVRGQGWNTEAFFGQGTRLTVV.

This clone showed up just once. This chain uses TRBV21-1 with TRBJ1-4; the table's D call, TRBD1, has no DNA check behind it. TRBV21-1 corresponds to a pseudogene. This CDR3 region has 14 residues. CDR3 nucleotides: TGTGCCCGTCACGGCAGGGGAACTAATGAAAAACTGTTTTTT. This gives the protein CARHGRGTNEKLFF.

This clone was picked up a small number of times. The chain joins TRBV4-2 to TRBJ1-1; tentative D call: TRBD1 (6 bases). Trimming removed 1 base from V and 0 bases from J, with 15 bases in between. There are 17 residues in the CDR3. CDR1 is LGHNA, CDR2 YNFKEQ, per germline. The CDR3 region has the DNA TGTGCCAGCAGCCAAGGACTCCGCGCAGGGGTGAACACTGAAGCTTTCTTT. Translated, it gives CASSQGLRAGVNTEAFF.

In its sample, this clone was seen once. The chain recombines TRBV25-1 with TRBJ1-6; the D is unclear. The CDR3 has 15 residues. Germline lookup yields CDR1 MGHDK and CDR2 SYGVNS. The ends were cut back, 2 bases at V and 5 bases at J, with 10 bases in the middle. Here the CDR3 DNA reads TGTGCCAGCAGTGAACATCGGGGAGATAATTCACCCCTCCACTTT. It encodes CASSEHRGDNSPLHF.